This passage covers 14 T cell receptor beta chains from one sample sequenced in a study of CD8 T cells in Susac syndrome. An input of about 0.5 to 1 ug of RNA was subjected to reverse transcription using random hexamers. TCRdb re-called the immunoSEQ multiplex PCR reads through MiXCR, storing one row per CDR3 protein. The profile shows under 200,000 distinct CDR3 sequences, roughly 94% of them singletons. The sequencing input was CD4+ T cells from PBMCs. The receptors were sampled from a human donor with Susac syndrome.

The genes are TRBV19 and TRBJ1-2; maybe TRBD1 (6 bases). Germline CDR1 reads LNHDA; CDR2 reads SQIVND (reference sequence). The V end lost 4 bases, the J end lost 4 bases, and 19 bases lay between the germline ends. The CDR3 spans 16 residues. Written as DNA, the CDR3 is TGTGCCAGTAGTACCTCCTGGGACCCAGGGGCCTATGGCTACACCTTC. Its translation is CASSTSWDPGAYGYTF.

This rearrangement joins TRBV12-5 to TRBJ1-1, with D tentatively TRBD1 (5 bases). The germline CDR1 and CDR2 sequences are LGHNT and FRNRAP. V lost 6 bases and J 1 base, leaving 6 bases between the germline ends. This CDR3 is built from 12 residues. The CDR3 nucleotides are TGTGCTAGTGGGAGGGGGAACACTGAAGCTTTCTTT. It is translated as CASGRGNTEAFF. Based on the CDR3 plus reference TRBV12-5 and TRBJ1-1, the full variable domain is DARVTQTPRHKVTEMGQEVTMRCQPILGHNTVFWYRQTMMQGLELLAYFRNRAPLDDSGMPKDRFSAEMPDATLATLKIQPSEPRDSAVYFCASGRGNTEAFFGQGTRLTVV.

This clonotype was seen once. The chain carries TRBV30 and TRBJ2-7, with D possibly matching TRBD2 (6 bases). In germline, CDR1 is GTSNPN, CDR2 SVGIG (reference sequence). This CDR3 is built from 11 residues. V was shortened by 5 bases and J by 2 bases, with 7 bases between the two germline ends. The CDR3 loop is CAWGGAYEQYF. CDR3 DNA sequence: TGTGCCTGGGGAGGGGCCTACGAGCAGTACTTC.

The rearrangement uses TRBV5-1 and TRBJ1-1; D may be TRBD1 (5 bases). Trimming left V 5 bases short and J 4 bases short, with 12 bases between. The length of the CDR3 is 13 residues. Germline V gene lookup returns CDR1 SGHRS and CDR2 YFSETQ. In nucleotides, the CDR3 is TGCGCCAGCAGTATAGGGGAGCGCACTGAAGCTTTCTTT. It encodes CASSIGERTEAFF.

The genes are TRBV18 and TRBJ1-4; no clear D. Germline CDR1 is KGHSH and CDR2 is LQKENI. The CDR3 covers 16 residues. Trimming stripped 1 base from V and 5 bases from J, with 14 bases between. CDR3 loop: CASSPLTRGQNEKLFF. CDR3 in DNA: TGTGCCAGCTCACCACTAACCCGCGGTCAGAATGAAAAACTGTTTTTT.

The V call is TRBV4-3, the J call TRBJ2-2; 7 bases align to TRBD2. There are 17 residues in the CDR3. Germline trimming cut 0 bases from V and 3 bases from J; bases unmatched to any gene: 7. Germline V lookup: CDR1 LGHNA, CDR2 YSLEER. CDR3 sequence reads: CASSQDTSGAYTGELFF. The CDR3 DNA follows: TGCGCCAGCAGCCAAGATACAAGCGGGGCCTACACCGGGGAGCTGTTTTTT.

This clonotype occurred once. The chain recombines TRBV6-1 with TRBJ2-1, with D possibly TRBD2 on 6 matching bases. The CDR3 totals 17 residues. Per germline, CDR1 MNHNS and CDR2 SASEGT. V shed 7 bases and J shed 1 base, with 20 bases lying between them. CDR3 DNA: TGTGCCAGCAACCTTCACGGGGGTCGACCATCCTACAATGAGCAGTTCTTC. It codes for CASNLHGGRPSYNEQFF.

V gene TRBV2 combines with J gene TRBJ2-5, with TRBD1 matching 7 bases. Germline V gives CDR1 SNHLY, CDR2 FYNNEI. This CDR3 is built from 17 residues. J was trimmed by 2 bases and V by 7 bases; bases with no gene match: 16. The CDR3 region has the DNA TGTGCCAGCAAAACGGGACAGCAGTCCAACCAACAAGAGACCCAGTACTTC. Protein product: CASKTGQQSNQQETQYF.

The chain carries TRBV28 and TRBJ1-2; D is undetermined. This CDR3 is built from 13 residues. Trimming took 4 bases from V and 6 from J, leaving 12 bases between them. Germline CDR1 is MDHEN and CDR2 is SYDVKM. The CDR3 DNA is TGTGCCAGCAGTTATCGGACCCGGGATGGCTACACCTTC. Its translation: CASSYRTRDGYTF.

J is TRBJ1-3 and V is TRBV30; D is undetermined. CDR1 and CDR2 from the germline V gene are GTSNPN and SVGIG (reference sequence). With 4 bases removed from V and 0 bases from J, the gap between germline ends came to 1 base. The CDR3 loop spans 11 amino acids. CDR3 sequence reads: CAWTSGNTIYF. CDR3 in DNA: TGTGCCTGGACCTCTGGAAACACCATATATTTT. Full variable domain (missing parts from reference TRBV30 and TRBJ1-3): SQTIHQWPATLVQPVGSPLSLECTVEGTSNPNLYWYRQAAGRGLQLLFYSVGIGQISSEVPQNLSASRPQDRQFILSSKKLLLSDSGFYLCAWTSGNTIYFGEGSWLTVV.

This clonotype was picked up one time. This sequence joins TRBV18 and TRBJ1-6; D is unclear. CDR1 and CDR2 from the germline V gene are KGHSH and LQKENI. The V end lost 2 bases, the J end lost 12 bases, and 20 bases lay between the germline ends. The CDR3 runs to 16 residues. In DNA, the CDR3 is TGTGCCAGCTCACCAGGAGGCCCGTTCCTCGGTGAACCCCTCCACTTT. Translating gives CASSPGGPFLGEPLHF. The whole variable domain, remainder taken from reference TRBV18 and TRBJ1-6, is NAGVMQNPRHLVRRRGQEARLRCSPMKGHSHVYWYRQLPEEGLKFMVYLQKENIIDESGMPKERFSAEFPKEGPSILRIQQVVRGDSAAYFCASSPGGPFLGEPLHFGNGTRLTVT.

The chain employs TRBV18 and TRBJ2-3, with a weak D call TRBD2 (6 bases). From germline, CDR1 is KGHSH and CDR2 LQKENI. CDR3 size: 13 residues. V was clipped by 8 bases and J by 11 bases, with 20 bases between them. CDR3 nucleotides: TGTGCCAGCGCCGGGGGACTGTATGTTCAGCAGTATTTT. It specifies CASAGGLYVQQYF. The full variable domain, in which reference TRBV18 and TRBJ2-3 provide the parts outside the CDR3, is NAGVMQNPRHLVRRRGQEARLRCSPMKGHSHVYWYRQLPEEGLKFMVYLQKENIIDESGMPKERFSAEFPKEGPSILRIQQVVRGDSAAYFCASAGGLYVQQYFGPGTRLTVL.

The rearrangement joins TRBV29-1 to TRBJ2-3; weak D call: TRBD2 (6 bases). CDR1 is SQVTM, CDR2 ANQGSEA, per germline. This CDR3 is 14 amino acids long. The germline V and J ends were trimmed by 4 bases and 4 bases, with 15 bases remaining between them. The CDR3 protein is CSVAGRGLPDTQYF. The CDR3 nucleotides read TGCAGCGTTGCGGGCCGGGGGTTGCCAGATACGCAGTATTTT.

This clonotype has a single count. This chain connects TRBV20-1 to TRBJ2-5; 8 nucleotides align to TRBD1. Losses at the gene ends were 3 bases for V and 4 bases for J; bases not matched to a gene: 4. The CDR3 consists of 13 residues. The germline V gene has CDR1 DFQATT and CDR2 SNEGSKA (reference sequence). The CDR3 DNA sequence: TGCAGTGCTAGTAGAGGACAGGGAGAGACCCAGTACTTC. Translation gives CSASRGQGETQYF.